This entry features one TCR beta chain sequence. The antigen is unknown. The sample originates from a study of CD8+CD57+ T cells in acquired aplastic anemia. On the study more broadly: Where healthy donors were concerned, CD4+ cells averaged about 11 million reads. Findings and limits, study-wide: Patients and healthy controls showed no significant CD8+ Simpson's diversity difference.

Genomic DNA templated the TCR beta VDJ and CDR3 profiling. A single record per CDR3 protein comes from TCRdb applying MiXCR to the reads. The sample yields approximately 170,000 distinct CDR3 sequences, around 50% seen once. CDR1 is LNHDA and CDR2 is SQIVND in the germline V gene (reference sequence). V lost 3 bases and J 3 bases, leaving 8 bases between the germline ends. The length of the CDR3 is 13 residues. The chain uses TRBV19 and TRBJ1-1; D unresolved. Sequencing was performed on sorted CD4+, CD8+, or CD8+CD57+ T cells (not recorded which) from PBMCs. The sequence was collected from a human donor in good health, serving as a control. The CDR3, as DNA: TGTGCCAGTAGTATCTGGCCGGACACTGAAGCTTTCTTT. This encodes CASSIWPDTEAFF. The full variable domain, with the rest looked up from reference TRBV19 and TRBJ1-1, is DGGITQSPKYLFRKEGQNVTLSCEQNLNHDAMYWYRQDPGQGLRLIYYSQIVNDFQKGDIAEGYSVSREKKESFPLTVTSAQKNPTAFYLCASSIWPDTEAFFGQGTRLTVV.